The text below deals with one TCR beta chain. Antigen: not known. Method: immunoSEQ multiplex PCR; TCRdb's copy keeps in-frame clones and lacks some. The table has around 180,000 clones, roughly 88% seen once. Unmatched junction bases numbered 4, after V lost 6 bases and J lost 1 base. Germline V lookup: CDR1 SNHLY, CDR2 FYNNEI. This CDR3 has 15 amino acids. The data originate from a study of T cell responses to AZD1222 COVID-19 vaccine. General study results and limits: With dominance at 160-218 and 743-854, vaccine-associated CD4 TCRs spanned spike. Baseline testing showed seropositivity in only a handful of AZD1222 recipients. Two doses of AZD1222 preceded a rise in Spike-specific TCR breadth and depth. White British ancestry dominated among donors, who included more females, and clonal diversity was possibly underestimated.

Sample: peripheral blood, taken on day 0 of AZD1222 vaccination. V and J are TRBV2 and TRBJ2-5; 11 bases are a match to TRBD2. This receptor was identified in an adult in good health. The CDR3 DNA is TGTGCCAGCAGGATAGCGGGGGGGCTCCAAGAGACCCAGTACTTC. It translates to CASRIAGGLQETQYF.